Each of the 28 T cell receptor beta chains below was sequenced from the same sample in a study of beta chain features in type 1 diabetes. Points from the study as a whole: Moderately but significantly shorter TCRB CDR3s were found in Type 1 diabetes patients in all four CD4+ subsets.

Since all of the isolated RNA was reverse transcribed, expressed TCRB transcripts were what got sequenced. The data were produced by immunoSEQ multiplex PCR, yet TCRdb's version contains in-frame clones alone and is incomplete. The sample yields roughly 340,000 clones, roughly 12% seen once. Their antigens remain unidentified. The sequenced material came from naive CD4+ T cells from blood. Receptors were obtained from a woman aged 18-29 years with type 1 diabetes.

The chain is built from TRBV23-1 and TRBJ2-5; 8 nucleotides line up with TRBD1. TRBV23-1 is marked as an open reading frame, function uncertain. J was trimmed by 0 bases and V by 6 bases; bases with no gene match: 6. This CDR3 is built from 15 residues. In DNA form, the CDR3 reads TGCGCCAGCAGCCCGACAGGGGAGTACCAAGAGACCCAGTACTTC. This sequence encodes CASSPTGEYQETQYF.

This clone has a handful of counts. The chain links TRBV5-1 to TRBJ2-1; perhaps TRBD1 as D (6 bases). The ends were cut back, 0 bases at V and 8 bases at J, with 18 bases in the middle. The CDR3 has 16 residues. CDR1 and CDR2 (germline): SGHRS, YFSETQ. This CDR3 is CASSLAFATGRDEQFF. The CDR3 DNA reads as TGCGCCAGCAGCTTGGCCTTCGCGACAGGAAGGGATGAGCAGTTCTTC.

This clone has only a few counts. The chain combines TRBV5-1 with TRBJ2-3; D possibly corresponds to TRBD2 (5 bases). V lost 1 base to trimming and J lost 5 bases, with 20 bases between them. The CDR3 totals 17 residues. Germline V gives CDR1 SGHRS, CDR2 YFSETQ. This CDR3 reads CASSLFAVGTSRDTQYF. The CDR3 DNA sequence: TGCGCCAGCAGCTTGTTCGCCGTCGGCACTAGTAGAGATACGCAGTATTTT.

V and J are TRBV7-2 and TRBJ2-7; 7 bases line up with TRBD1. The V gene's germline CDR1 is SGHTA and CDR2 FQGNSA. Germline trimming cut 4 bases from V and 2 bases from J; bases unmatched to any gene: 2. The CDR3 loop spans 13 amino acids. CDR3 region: CASSSTGAYEQYF. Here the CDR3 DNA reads TGTGCCAGCAGCTCTACAGGGGCCTACGAGCAGTACTTC.

In DNA, the CDR3 is TGCGCCAGCAGCCGTACTTTCACAGATACGCAGTATTTT. Protein: CASSRTFTDTQYF. V gene TRBV4-1 combines with J gene TRBJ2-3, with D uncertain. Germline-derived CDR1 and CDR2 are MGHRA and YSYEKL. CDR3 length: 13 amino acids. V was pared by 4 bases and J by 2 bases, with 7 bases between.

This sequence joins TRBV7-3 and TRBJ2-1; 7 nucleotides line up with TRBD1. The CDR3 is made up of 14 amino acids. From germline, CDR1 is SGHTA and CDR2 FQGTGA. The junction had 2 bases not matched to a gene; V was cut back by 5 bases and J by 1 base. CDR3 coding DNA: TGTGCCAGCAGCCCGGGACAGTCCTACAATGAGCAGTTCTTC. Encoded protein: CASSPGQSYNEQFF. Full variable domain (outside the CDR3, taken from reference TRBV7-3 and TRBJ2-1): GAGVSQTPSNKVTEKGKYVELRCDPISGHTALYWYRQSLGQGPEFLIYFQGTGAADDSGLPNDRFFAVRPEGSVSTLKIQRTERGDSAVYLCASSPGQSYNEQFFGPGTRLTVL.

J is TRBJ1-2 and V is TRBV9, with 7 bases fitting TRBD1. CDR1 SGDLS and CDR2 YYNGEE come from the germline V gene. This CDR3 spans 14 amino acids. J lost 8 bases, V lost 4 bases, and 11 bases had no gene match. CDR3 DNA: TGTGCCAGCAGCCCCGGGACAGACGGCGGCGGCTACACCTTC. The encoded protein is CASSPGTDGGGYTF.

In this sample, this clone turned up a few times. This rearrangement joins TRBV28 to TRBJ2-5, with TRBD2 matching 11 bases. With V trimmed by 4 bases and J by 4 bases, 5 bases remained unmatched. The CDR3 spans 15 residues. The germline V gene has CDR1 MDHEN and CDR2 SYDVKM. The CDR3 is CASSYGSGRVETQYF. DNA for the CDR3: TGTGCCAGCAGTTATGGTAGCGGGAGGGTAGAGACCCAGTACTTC.

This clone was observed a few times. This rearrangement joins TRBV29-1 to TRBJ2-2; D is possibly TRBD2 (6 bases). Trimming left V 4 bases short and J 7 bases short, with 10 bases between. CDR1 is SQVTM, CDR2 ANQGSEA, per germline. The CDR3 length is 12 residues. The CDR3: CSVASENGELFF. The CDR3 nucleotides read TGCAGCGTTGCTAGCGAAAACGGGGAGCTGTTTTTT.

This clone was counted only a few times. The CDR3 nucleotides read TGTGCCATCAGGGGCGGGAACTATGGCTACACCTTC. Protein sequence: CAIRGGNYGYTF. The V and J genes are TRBV10-3 and TRBJ1-2; D gene ambiguous. CDR3 length: 12 residues. The V gene lost 6 bases and the J gene lost 2 bases, with 7 bases spanning the gap. CDR1 and CDR2 (germline): ENHRY, SYGVKD.

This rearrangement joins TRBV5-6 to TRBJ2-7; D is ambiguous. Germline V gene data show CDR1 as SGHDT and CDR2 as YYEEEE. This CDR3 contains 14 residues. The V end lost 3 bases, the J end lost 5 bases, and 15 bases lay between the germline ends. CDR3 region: CASSWATIGDEQYF. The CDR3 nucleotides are TGTGCCAGCAGCTGGGCTACGATCGGCGACGAGCAGTACTTC.

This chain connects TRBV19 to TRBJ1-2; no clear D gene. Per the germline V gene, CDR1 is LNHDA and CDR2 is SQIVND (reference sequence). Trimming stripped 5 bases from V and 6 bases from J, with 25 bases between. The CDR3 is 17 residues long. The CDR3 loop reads CASSSSRVEGIRDGYTF. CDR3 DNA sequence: TGTGCCAGTAGTTCCTCGCGGGTAGAAGGAATTAGAGATGGCTACACCTTC.

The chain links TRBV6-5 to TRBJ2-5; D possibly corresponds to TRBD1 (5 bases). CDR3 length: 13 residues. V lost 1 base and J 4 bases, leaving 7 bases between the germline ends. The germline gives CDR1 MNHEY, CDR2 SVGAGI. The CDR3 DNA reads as TGTGCCAGCAGTTACTTGGGGCCAGAGACCCAGTACTTC. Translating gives CASSYLGPETQYF.

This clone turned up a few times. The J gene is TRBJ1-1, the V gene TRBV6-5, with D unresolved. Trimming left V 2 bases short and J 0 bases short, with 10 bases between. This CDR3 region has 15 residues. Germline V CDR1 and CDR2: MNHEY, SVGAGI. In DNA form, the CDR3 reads TGTGCCAGCAGTTACGAACGGCGGATGAACACTGAAGCTTTCTTT. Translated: CASSYERRMNTEAFF.

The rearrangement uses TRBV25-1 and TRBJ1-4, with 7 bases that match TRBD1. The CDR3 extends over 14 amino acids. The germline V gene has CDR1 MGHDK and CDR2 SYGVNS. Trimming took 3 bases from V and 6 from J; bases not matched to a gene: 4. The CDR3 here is CASSDRQGDEKLFF. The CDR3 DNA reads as TGTGCCAGCAGTGACAGACAGGGCGATGAAAAACTGTTTTTT.

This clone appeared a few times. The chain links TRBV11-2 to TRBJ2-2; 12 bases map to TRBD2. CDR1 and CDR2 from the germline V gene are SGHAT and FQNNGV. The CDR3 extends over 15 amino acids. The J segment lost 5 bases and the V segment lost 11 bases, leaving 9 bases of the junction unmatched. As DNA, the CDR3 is TGTGCCGTCCGGACTAGCGGGATTTCGACCGGGGAGCTGTTTTTT. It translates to CAVRTSGISTGELFF.

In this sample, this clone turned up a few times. CDR3 region: CSVDSGTRSWETQYF. The CDR3 coding sequence is TGCAGCGTAGATTCCGGGACTCGAAGCTGGGAGACCCAGTACTTC. The chain recombines TRBV29-1 with TRBJ2-5; D is possibly TRBD2 (6 bases). Germline CDR1 is SQVTM and CDR2 is ANQGSEA. CDR3 length: 15 residues. Trimming cost V 6 bases and J 5 bases, with 22 bases left between them. Full variable domain (outside the CDR3, taken from reference TRBV29-1 and TRBJ2-5): SAVISQKPSRDICQRGTSLTIQCQVDSQVTMMFWYRQQPGQSLTLIATANQGSEATYESGFVIDKFPISRPNLTFSTLTVSNMSPEDSSIYLCSVDSGTRSWETQYFGPGTRLLVL.

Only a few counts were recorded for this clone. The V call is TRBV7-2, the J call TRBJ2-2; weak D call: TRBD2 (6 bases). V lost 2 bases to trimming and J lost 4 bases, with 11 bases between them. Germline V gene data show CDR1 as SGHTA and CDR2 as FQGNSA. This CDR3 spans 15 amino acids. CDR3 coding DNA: TGTGCCAGCAGCTTATATAGCGGATCCACCGGGGAGCTGTTTTTT. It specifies CASSLYSGSTGELFF.

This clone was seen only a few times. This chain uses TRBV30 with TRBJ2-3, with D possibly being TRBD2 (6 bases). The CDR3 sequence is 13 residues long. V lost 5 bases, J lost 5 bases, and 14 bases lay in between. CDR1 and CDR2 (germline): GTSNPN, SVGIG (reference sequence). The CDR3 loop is CAWAPGVGDTQYF. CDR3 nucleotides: TGTGCCTGGGCTCCGGGAGTAGGAGATACGCAGTATTTT.

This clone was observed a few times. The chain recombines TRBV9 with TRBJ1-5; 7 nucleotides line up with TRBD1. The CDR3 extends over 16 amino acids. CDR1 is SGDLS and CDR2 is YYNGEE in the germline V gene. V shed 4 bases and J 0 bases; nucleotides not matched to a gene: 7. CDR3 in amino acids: CASSPGTVPSNQPQHF. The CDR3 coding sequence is TGTGCCAGCAGCCCGGGGACAGTGCCTAGCAATCAGCCCCAGCATTTT.

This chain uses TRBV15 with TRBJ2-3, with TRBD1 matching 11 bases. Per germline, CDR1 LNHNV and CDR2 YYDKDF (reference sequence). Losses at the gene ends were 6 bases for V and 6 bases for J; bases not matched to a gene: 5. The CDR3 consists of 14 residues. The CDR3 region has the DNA TGTGCCACCAGTCCCGGACAGGGGGCTGATACGCAGTATTTT. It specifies CATSPGQGADTQYF.

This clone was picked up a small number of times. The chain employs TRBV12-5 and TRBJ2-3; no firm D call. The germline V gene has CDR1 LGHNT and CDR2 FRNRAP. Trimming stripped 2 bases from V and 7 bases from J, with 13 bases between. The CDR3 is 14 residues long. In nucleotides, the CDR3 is TGTGCTAGTGGTTTGCCCGTTAACACCCATACGCAGTATTTT. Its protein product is CASGLPVNTHTQYF.

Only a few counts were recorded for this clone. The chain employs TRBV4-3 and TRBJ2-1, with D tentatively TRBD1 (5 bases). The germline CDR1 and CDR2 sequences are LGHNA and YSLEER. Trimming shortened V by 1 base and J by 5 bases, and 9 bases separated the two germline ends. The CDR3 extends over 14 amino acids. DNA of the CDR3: TGCGCCAGCAGCCAAGTCGACAGAAACAATGAGCAGTTCTTC. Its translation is CASSQVDRNNEQFF.

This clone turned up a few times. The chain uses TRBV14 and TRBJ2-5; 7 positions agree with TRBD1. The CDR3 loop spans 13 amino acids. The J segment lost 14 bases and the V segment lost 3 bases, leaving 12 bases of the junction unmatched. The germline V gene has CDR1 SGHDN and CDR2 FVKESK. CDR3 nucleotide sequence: TGTGCCAGCAGCCAGCTCCCAGGGGGACATGGTTACTTC. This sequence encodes CASSQLPGGHGYF.

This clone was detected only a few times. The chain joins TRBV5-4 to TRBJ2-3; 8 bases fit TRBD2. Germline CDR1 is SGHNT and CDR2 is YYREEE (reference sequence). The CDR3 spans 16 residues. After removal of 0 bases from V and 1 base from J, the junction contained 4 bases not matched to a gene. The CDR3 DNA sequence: TGTGCCAGCAGCTTGGCCATGACTAGCGGCACAGATACGCAGTATTTT. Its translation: CASSLAMTSGTDTQYF.

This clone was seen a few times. The CDR3 sequence is CSGRGGRWETQYF. The CDR3 DNA follows: TGCAGCGGGAGGGGGGGCAGATGGGAGACCCAGTACTTC. This sequence joins TRBV29-1 and TRBJ2-5; the D gene is possibly TRBD2 (7 bases). The germline gives CDR1 SQVTM, CDR2 ANQGSEA. The V gene lost 7 bases and the J gene lost 5 bases, with 17 bases spanning the gap. The CDR3 runs 13 residues.

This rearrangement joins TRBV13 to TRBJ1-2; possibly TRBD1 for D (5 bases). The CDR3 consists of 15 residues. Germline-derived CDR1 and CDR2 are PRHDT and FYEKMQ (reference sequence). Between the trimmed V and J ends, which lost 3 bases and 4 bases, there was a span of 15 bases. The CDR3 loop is CASSFSSQGSYGYTF. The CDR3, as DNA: TGTGCCAGCAGCTTCTCGTCCCAGGGATCCTATGGCTACACCTTC. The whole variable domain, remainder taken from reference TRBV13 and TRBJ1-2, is AAGVIQSPRHLIKEKRETATLKCYPIPRHDTVYWYQQGPGQDPQFLISFYEKMQSDKGSIPDRFSAQQFSDYHSELNMSSLELGDSALYFCASSFSSQGSYGYTFGSGTRLTVV.

CDR3 loop: CASSQILFSYEQYF. The CDR3 region has the DNA TGCGCCAGCAGCCAAATACTATTCTCCTACGAGCAGTACTTC. This chain links TRBV4-3 with TRBJ2-7; no firm D call. The CDR3 is 14 amino acids. V lost 2 bases to trimming and J lost 0 bases, with 8 bases between them. Germline CDR1 is LGHNA and CDR2 is YSLEER.